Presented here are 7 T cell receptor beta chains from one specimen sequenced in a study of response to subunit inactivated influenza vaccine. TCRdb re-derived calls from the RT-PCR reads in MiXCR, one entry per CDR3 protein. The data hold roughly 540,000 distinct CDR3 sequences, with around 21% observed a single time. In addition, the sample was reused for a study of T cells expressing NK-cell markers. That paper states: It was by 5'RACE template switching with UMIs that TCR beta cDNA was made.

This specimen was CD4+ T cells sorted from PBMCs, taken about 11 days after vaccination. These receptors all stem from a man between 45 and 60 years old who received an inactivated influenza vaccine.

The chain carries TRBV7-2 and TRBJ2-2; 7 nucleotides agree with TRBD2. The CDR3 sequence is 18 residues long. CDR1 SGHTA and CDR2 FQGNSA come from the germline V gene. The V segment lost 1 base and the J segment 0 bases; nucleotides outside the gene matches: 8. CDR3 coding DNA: TGTGCCAGCAGCTTAGGCCCAGCGGGGTTGGCGAACACCGGGGAGCTGTTTTTT. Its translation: CASSLGPAGLANTGELFF.

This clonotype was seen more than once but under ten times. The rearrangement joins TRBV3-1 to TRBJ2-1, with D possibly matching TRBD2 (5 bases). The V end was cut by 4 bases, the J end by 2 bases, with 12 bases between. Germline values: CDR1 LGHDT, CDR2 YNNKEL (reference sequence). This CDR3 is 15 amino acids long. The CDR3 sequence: CASSLGDGAYNEQFF. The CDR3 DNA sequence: TGTGCCAGCAGCCTCGGGGATGGGGCCTACAATGAGCAGTTCTTC.

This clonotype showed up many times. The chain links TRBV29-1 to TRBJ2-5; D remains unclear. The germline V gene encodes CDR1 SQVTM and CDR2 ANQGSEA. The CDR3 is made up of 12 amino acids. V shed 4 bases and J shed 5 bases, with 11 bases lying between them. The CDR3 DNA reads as TGCAGCGTTGTGGACCGCTCGGAGACCCAGTACTTC. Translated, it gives CSVVDRSETQYF.

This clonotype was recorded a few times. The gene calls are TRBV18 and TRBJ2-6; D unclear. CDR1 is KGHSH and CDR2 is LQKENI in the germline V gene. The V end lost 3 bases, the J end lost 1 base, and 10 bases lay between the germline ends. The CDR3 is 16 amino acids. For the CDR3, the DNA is TGTGCCAGCTCACCTCTCAGTGATTCTGGGGCCAACGTCCTGACTTTC. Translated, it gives CASSPLSDSGANVLTF.

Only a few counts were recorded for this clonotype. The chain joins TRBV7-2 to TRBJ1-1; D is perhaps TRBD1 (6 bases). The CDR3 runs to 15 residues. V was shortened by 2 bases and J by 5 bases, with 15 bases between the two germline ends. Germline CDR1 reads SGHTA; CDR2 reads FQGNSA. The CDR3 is CASSLIGRGGTEAFF. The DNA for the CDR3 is TGTGCCAGCAGCTTAATCGGCAGGGGCGGTACTGAAGCTTTCTTT. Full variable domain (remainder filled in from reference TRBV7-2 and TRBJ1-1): GAGVSQSPSNKVTEKGKDVELRCDPISGHTALYWYRQSLGQGLEFLIYFQGNSAPDKSGLPSDRFSAERTGGSVSTLTIQRTQQEDSAVYLCASSLIGRGGTEAFFGQGTRLTVV.

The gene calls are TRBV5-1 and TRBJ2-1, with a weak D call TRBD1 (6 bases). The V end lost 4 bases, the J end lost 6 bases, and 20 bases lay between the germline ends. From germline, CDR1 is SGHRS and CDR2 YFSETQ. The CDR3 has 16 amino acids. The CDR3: CASSPVKTGTFNEQFF. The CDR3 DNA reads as TGCGCCAGCAGCCCCGTCAAAACCGGGACATTCAATGAGCAGTTCTTC.

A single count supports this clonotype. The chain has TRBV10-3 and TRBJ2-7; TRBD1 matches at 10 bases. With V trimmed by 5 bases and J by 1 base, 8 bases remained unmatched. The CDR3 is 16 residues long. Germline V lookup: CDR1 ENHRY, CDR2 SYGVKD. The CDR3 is CAISNPDRGLSYEQYF. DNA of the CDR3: TGTGCCATCAGTAACCCTGACAGGGGGCTGTCCTACGAGCAGTACTTC.